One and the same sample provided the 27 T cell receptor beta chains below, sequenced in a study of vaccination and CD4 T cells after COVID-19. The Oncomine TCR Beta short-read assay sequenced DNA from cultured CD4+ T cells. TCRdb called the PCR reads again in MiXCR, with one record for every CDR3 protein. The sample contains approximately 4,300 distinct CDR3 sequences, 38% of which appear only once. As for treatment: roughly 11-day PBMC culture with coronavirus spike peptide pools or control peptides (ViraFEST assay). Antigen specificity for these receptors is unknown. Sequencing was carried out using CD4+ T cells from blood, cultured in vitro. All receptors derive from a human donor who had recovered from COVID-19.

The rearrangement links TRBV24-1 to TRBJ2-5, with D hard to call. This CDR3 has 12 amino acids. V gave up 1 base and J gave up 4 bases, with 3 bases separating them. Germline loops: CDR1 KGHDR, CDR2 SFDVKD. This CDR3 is CATSDLGETQYF. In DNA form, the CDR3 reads TGTGCCACCAGTGATTTAGGAGAGACCCAGTACTTC.

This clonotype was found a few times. CDR3 amino acids: CASSFMADTIYF. As DNA, the CDR3 is TGTGCCAGCAGCTTTATGGCGGACACCATATATTTT. The chain uses TRBV7-2 and TRBJ1-3; D call uncertain. Trimming removed 3 bases at V and 8 bases at J, with 8 bases between. Germline CDR1 SGHTA, CDR2 FQGNSA. CDR3 length: 12 residues.

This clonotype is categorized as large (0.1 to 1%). The CDR3, as DNA: TGTGCCAGCAGCTCTATCTGGACTAGCGGGACCAGCTACGAGCAGTACTTC. Amino acids: CASSSIWTSGTSYEQYF. The rearrangement links TRBV7-9 to TRBJ2-7; 12 bases line up with TRBD2. The V segment lost 4 bases and the J segment 3 bases; nucleotides outside the gene matches: 10. In germline, CDR1 is SEHNR, CDR2 FQNEAQ (reference sequence). The CDR3 runs 17 residues.

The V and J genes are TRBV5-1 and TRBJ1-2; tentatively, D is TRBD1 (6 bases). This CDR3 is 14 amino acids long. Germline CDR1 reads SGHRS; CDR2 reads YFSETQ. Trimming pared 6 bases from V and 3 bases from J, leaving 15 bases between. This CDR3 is CASNREGQHYGYTF. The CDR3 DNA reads TGCGCCAGCAATAGAGAAGGACAGCACTATGGCTACACCTTC.

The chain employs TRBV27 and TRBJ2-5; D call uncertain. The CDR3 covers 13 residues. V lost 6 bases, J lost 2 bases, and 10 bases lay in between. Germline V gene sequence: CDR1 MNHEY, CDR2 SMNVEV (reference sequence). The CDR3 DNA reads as TGTGCCAGCAGGAATACAAGACAAGAGACCCAGTACTTC. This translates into CASRNTRQETQYF.

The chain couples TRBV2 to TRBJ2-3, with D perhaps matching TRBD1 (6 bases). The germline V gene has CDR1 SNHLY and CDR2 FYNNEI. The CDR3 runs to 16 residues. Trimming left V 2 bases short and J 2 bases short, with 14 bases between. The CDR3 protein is CASSERDTIFTDTQYF. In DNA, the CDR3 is TGTGCCAGCAGTGAACGGGACACCATTTTCACAGATACGCAGTATTTT.

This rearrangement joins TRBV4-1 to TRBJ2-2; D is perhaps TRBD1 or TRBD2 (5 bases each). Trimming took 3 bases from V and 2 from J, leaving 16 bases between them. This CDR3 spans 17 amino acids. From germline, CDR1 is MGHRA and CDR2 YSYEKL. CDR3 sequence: CASSQGRPASNTGELFF. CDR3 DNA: TGCGCCAGCAGCCAGGGACGGCCGGCGAGCAACACCGGGGAGCTGTTTTTT.

For the CDR3, the DNA is TGTGCCAGCAGTCAAGGGAGTTACAATGAGCAGTTCTTC. Translation gives CASSQGSYNEQFF. The chain has TRBV28 and TRBJ2-1; TRBD2 might be the D (5 bases). CDR1 is MDHEN, CDR2 SYDVKM, per germline. V was cut by 5 bases and J by 4 bases, with 9 bases left in between. This CDR3 is 13 amino acids long.

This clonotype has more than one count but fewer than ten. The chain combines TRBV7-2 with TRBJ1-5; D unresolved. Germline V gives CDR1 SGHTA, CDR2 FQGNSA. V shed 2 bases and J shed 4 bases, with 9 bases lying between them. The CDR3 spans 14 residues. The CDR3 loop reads CASSLLQLNQPQHF. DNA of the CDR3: TGTGCCAGCAGCTTATTACAGCTTAATCAGCCCCAGCATTTT.

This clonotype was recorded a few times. CDR3 residues: CASSINSPRTNQPQHF. CDR3 sequence (DNA): TGTGCCAGTAGTATCAATTCCCCCAGAACTAATCAGCCCCAGCATTTT. The rearrangement joins TRBV19 to TRBJ1-5; D is unclear. The germline CDR1 and CDR2 sequences are LNHDA and SQIVND (reference sequence). Deletions cut 3 bases from V and 4 bases from J, with 16 bases between. The CDR3 contains 16 residues.

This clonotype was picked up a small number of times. This chain's CDR3 is CSARSPGLAGHTDTQYF. CDR3 bases: TGCAGTGCTAGATCGCCGGGACTAGCGGGCCACACAGATACGCAGTATTTT. This chain links TRBV20-1 with TRBJ2-3; 12 bases line up with TRBD2. Germline loops: CDR1 DFQATT, CDR2 SNEGSKA (reference sequence). The CDR3 extends over 17 amino acids. After removal of 2 bases from V and 2 bases from J, the junction contained 8 bases not matched to a gene.

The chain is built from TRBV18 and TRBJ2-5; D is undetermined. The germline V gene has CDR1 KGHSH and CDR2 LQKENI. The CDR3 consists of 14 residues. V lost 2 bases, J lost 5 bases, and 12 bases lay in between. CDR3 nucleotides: TGTGCCAGCTCACCAGCGGTTCCGAGGGAGACCCAGTACTTC. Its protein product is CASSPAVPRETQYF.

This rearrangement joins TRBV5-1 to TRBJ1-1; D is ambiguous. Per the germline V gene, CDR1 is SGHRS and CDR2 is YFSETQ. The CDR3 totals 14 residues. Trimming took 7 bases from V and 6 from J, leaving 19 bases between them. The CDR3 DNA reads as TGCGCCAGCCTAAGAAACCCCGGGTGGCCTGAAGCTTTCTTT. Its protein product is CASLRNPGWPEAFF.

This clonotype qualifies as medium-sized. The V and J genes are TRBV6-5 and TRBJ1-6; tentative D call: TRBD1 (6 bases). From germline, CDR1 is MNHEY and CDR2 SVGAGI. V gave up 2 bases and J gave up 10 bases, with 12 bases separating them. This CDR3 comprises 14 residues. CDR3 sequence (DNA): TGTGCCAGCAGTTACCGGTTCGGGGGCTCACCCCTCCACTTT. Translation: CASSYRFGGSPLHF.

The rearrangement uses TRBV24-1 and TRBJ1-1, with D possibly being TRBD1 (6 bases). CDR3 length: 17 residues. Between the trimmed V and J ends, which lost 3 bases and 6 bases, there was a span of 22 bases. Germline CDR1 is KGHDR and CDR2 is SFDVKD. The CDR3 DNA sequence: TGTGCCACCAGTGATCGCAGGTTGGAGGGGGTCAGGGCTGAAGCTTTCTTT. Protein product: CATSDRRLEGVRAEAFF.

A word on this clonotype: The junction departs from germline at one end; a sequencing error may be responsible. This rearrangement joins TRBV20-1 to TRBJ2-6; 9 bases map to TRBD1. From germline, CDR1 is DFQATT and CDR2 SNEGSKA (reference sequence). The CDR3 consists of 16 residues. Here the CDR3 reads CGARNRGRPGANVLTF. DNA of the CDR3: TGCGGTGCTAGAAACAGGGGGCGACCTGGGGCCAACGTCCTGACTTTC.

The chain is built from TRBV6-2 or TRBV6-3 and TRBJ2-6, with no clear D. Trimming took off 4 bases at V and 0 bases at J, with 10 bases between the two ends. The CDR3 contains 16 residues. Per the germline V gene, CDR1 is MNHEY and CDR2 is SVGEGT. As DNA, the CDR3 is TGTGCCAGCAGTTCCACCATCCGCTCTGGGGCCAACGTCCTGACTTTC. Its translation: CASSSTIRSGANVLTF.

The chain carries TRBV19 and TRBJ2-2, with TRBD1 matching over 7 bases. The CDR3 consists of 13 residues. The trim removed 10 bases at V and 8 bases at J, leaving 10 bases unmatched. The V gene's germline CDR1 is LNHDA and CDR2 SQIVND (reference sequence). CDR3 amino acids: CATASTGWGELFF. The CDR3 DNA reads TGTGCCACCGCGTCGACAGGGTGGGGGGAGCTGTTTTTT.

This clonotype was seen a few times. The CDR3, as DNA: TGTGCCAGCAGGGCGGACCAAGGGGCCCAGCATTTT. Protein sequence: CASRADQGAQHF. The V call is TRBV2, the J call TRBJ1-5, with TRBD1 as a possible D gene (5 bases). This CDR3 spans 12 amino acids. The V gene lost 6 bases and the J gene lost 11 bases, with 14 bases spanning the gap. Germline V lookup: CDR1 SNHLY, CDR2 FYNNEI.

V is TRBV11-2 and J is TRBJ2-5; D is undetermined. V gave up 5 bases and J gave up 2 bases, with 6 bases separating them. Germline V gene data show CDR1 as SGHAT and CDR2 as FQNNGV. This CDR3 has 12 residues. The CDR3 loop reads CASSKIQETQYF. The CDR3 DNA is TGTGCCAGCAGCAAGATACAAGAGACCCAGTACTTC.

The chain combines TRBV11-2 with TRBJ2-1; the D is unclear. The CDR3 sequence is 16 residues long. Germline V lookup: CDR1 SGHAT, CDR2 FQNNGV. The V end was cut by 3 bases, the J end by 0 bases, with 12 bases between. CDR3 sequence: CASSLVRSSSYNEQFF. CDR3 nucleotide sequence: TGTGCCAGCAGCTTGGTCAGGTCGAGCTCCTACAATGAGCAGTTCTTC.

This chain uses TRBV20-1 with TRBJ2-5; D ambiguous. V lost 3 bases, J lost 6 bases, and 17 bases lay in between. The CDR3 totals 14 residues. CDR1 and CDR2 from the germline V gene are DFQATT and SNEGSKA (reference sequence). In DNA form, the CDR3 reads TGCAGTGCTAGTGTTCCAGGAATAGGAAAGACCCAGTACTTC. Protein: CSASVPGIGKTQYF.

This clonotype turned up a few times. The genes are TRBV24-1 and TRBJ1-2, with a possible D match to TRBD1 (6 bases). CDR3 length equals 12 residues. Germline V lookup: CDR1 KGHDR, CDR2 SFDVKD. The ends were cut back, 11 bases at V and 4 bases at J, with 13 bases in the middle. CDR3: CAISGDGYGYTF. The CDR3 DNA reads TGTGCCATCTCAGGGGATGGCTATGGCTACACCTTC.

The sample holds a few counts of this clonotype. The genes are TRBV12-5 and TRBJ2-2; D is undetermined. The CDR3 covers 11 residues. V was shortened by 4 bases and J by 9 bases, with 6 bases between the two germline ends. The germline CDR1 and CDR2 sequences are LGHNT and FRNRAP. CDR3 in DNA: TGTGCTAGTGGTTCAGGAAGGGAGCTGTTTTTT. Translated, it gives CASGSGRELFF.

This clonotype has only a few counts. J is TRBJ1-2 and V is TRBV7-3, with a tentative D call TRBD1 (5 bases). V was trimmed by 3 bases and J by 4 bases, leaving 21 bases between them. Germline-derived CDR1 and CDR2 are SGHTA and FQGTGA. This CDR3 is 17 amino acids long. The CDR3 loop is CASSFKFRIGGTYGYTF. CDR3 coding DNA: TGTGCCAGCAGCTTTAAATTCCGGATCGGGGGGACCTATGGCTACACCTTC. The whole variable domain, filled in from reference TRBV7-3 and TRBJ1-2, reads GAGVSQTPSNKVTEKGKYVELRCDPISGHTALYWYRQSLGQGPEFLIYFQGTGAADDSGLPNDRFFAVRPEGSVSTLKIQRTERGDSAVYLCASSFKFRIGGTYGYTFGSGTRLTVV.

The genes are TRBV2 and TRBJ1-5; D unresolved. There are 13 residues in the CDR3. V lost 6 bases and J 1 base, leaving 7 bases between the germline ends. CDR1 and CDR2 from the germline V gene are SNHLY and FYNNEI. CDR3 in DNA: TGTGCCAGCAGCGACGACAGCAATCAGCCCCAGCATTTT. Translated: CASSDDSNQPQHF. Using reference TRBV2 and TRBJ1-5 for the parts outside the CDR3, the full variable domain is EPEVTQTPSHQVTQMGQEVILRCVPISNHLYFYWYRQILGQKVEFLVSFYNNEISEKSEIFDDQFSVERPDGSNFTLKIRSTKLEDSAMYFCASSDDSNQPQHFGDGTRLSIL.

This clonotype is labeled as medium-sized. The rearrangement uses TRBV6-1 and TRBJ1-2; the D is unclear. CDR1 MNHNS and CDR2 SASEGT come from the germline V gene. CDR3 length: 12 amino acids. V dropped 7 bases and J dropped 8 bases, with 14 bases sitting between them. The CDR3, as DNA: TGTGCCAGCACAGCGGGCAGTCTGGGCTACACCTTC. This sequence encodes CASTAGSLGYTF.